This entry features one T cell receptor (beta chain) sequence. Its antigen is not identified. Germline values: CDR1 SNHLY, CDR2 FYNNEI. Trimming took off 6 bases at V and 0 bases at J, with 9 bases between the two ends. The length of the CDR3 is 13 residues. This entry belongs to a study of T cell responses to AZD1222 COVID-19 vaccine. Study findings and constraints: When two AZD1222 doses had been given, Spike-specific TCR breadth and depth rose. Donors skewed white British and female; clonal diversity was possibly underestimated. Spike regions recognized by vaccine-associated CD4 TCRs spanned the protein, led by 160-218 and 743-854.

Sequencing used immunoSEQ multiplex PCR; TCRdb keeps in-frame clones, though not all of them. The sample consists of approximately 150,000 clones, roughly nine tenths of them appearing once. The sample consisted of peripheral blood, taken on day 0 of AZD1222 vaccination. The source is an adult in good health. The chain recombines TRBV2 with TRBJ2-7, with a weak D call TRBD2 (6 bases). In DNA, the CDR3 is TGTGCCAGCAGCGGGACTTTCTCCTACGAGCAGTACTTC. Translating it yields CASSGTFSYEQYF.